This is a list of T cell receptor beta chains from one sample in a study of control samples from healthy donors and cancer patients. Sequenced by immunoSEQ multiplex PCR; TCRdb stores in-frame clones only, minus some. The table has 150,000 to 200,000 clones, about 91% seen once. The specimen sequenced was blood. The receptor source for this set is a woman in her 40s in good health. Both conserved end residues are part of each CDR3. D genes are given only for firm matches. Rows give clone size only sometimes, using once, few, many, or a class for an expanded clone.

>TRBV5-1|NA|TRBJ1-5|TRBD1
TGCGCCAGCAGCACCGGACAGGTCAATCAGCCCCAGCATTTT
CASSTGQVNQPQHF
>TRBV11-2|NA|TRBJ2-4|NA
TGTGCCAGCAGCCCTCAAGTAGCCAAAAACATTCAGTACTTC
CASSPQVAKNIQYF
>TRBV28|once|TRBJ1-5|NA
TGTGCCAGCAGGGAGGTCGGGGCAGTTAAACGATACAATCAGCCCCAGCATTTT
CASREVGAVKRYNQPQHF
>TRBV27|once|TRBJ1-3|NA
TGTGCCAGCAGTAGATTGTCTGGAAACACCATATATTTT
CASSRLSGNTIYF
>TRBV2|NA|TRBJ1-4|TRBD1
TGTGCCAGCACTGTCGGGACAGGGGGAAATGAAAAACTGTTTTTT
CASTVGTGGNEKLFF
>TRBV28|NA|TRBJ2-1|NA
TGTGCCAGCAGTCCCCGATATGAGCAGTTCTTC
CASSPRYEQFF
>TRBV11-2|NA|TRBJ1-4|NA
TGTGCCAGCAGCAGTCGGTCGACAACTAATGAAAAACTGTTTTTT
CASSSRSTTNEKLFF
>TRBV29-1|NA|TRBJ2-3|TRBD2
TGCAGCGTTGTTCGGGGGGGCACAGATACGCAGTATTTT
CSVVRGGTDTQYF
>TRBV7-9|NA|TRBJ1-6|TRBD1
TGTGCCAGCAGCTCGGGGGCCCGGACAGGGGCATGGTCACCCCTCCACTTT
CASSSGARTGAWSPLHF
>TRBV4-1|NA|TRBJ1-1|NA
TGCGCCAGCAGCCAAAGTTTGAACACTGAAGCTTTCTTT
CASSQSLNTEAFF
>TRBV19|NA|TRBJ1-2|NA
TGTGCCAGTATGGGACCCCTTCCCCTCTACACCTTC
CASMGPLPLYTF
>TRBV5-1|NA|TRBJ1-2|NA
TGCGCCAGCAGCTTGGAAGGGGGCTATGGCTACACCTTC
CASSLEGGYGYTF
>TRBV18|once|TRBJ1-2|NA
TGTGCCAGCTCATTTGACAGGTCTCGGGACTACACCTTC
CASSFDRSRDYTF
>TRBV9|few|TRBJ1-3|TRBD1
TGTGCCAGCAGCACAGGGGCAGGGAACTCTGGAAACACCATATATTTT
CASSTGAGNSGNTIYF
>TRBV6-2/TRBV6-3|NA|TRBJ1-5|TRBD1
TGTGCCAGCAGACCTATAGACAGGGGAGTTAATCAGCCCCAGCATTTT
CASRPIDRGVNQPQHF
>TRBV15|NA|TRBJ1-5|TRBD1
TGTGCCACCACAACGGGACAGGGGGCGTCTCAGCCCCAGCATTTT
CATTTGQGASQPQHF